The 9 T cell receptor beta chains given below trace back to one sample, sequenced in a study of shared clonotypes between healthy human individuals. The repertoire was sequenced with immunoSEQ multiplex PCR; TCRdb's copy has only in-frame clones and lacks some. The data show over 400,000 clones, approximately 82% seen once. The sequencing sample was made of PBMCs. The source is a woman in her thirties or forties in good health. Some clones in this sample may be carry-over from other donors' samples.

The chain links TRBV4-3 to TRBJ1-5; D gene uncertain. The germline CDR1 and CDR2 sequences are LGHNA and YSLEER. The length of the CDR3 is 15 residues. The germline V and J ends were trimmed by 0 bases and 3 bases, with 9 bases remaining between them. The chain's CDR3 is CASSQDSLINQPQHF. DNA of the CDR3: TGCGCCAGCAGCCAAGATTCACTAATCAATCAGCCCCAGCATTTT.

The V call is TRBV19, the J call TRBJ2-3; no definite D call. V was shortened by 3 bases and J by 2 bases, with 9 bases between the two germline ends. From germline, CDR1 is LNHDA and CDR2 SQIVND (reference sequence). CDR3 length: 14 residues. The CDR3 loop is CASSMVSDTDTQYF. The CDR3, as DNA: TGTGCCAGTAGTATGGTGTCAGACACAGATACGCAGTATTTT.

The chain employs TRBV5-1 and TRBJ2-1; D may correspond to TRBD1 or TRBD2 (5 bases each). Trimming stripped 0 bases from V and 10 bases from J, with 23 bases between. The V gene's germline CDR1 is SGHRS and CDR2 YFSETQ. This CDR3 comprises 17 residues. CDR3 protein: CASSLDPERRDAGEQFF. CDR3 DNA: TGCGCCAGCAGCTTGGATCCCGAGCGCCGGGACGCGGGCGAGCAGTTCTTC.

The chain couples TRBV10-3 to TRBJ2-1; TRBD1 or TRBD2 may be the D gene (6 bases each). V lost 2 bases, J lost 7 bases, and 9 bases lay in between. The CDR3 length is 13 residues. CDR1 is ENHRY, CDR2 SYGVKD, per germline. The DNA for the CDR3 is TGTGCCATCAGTGAGAGGGGGGAAAATGAGCAGTTCTTC. It specifies CAISERGENEQFF.

A note on this clone: The sample carries other DNA sequences with the same CDR3. This chain joins TRBV18 and TRBJ2-1, with TRBD2 matching 13 bases. The CDR3 length is 15 residues. The V gene's germline CDR1 is KGHSH and CDR2 LQKENI. Germline trimming cut 3 bases from V and 6 bases from J; bases unmatched to any gene: 2. CDR3 in DNA: TGTGCCAGCTCACCCGGGACTAGCGGGATCAATGAGCAGTTCTTC. As protein: CASSPGTSGINEQFF. Combining the CDR3 with reference TRBV18 and TRBJ2-1 gives the whole variable domain NAGVMQNPRHLVRRRGQEARLRCSPMKGHSHVYWYRQLPEEGLKFMVYLQKENIIDESGMPKERFSAEFPKEGPSILRIQQVVRGDSAAYFCASSPGTSGINEQFFGPGTRLTVL.

This rearrangement joins TRBV29-1 to TRBJ2-3, with no clear D. Per germline, CDR1 SQVTM and CDR2 ANQGSEA. The CDR3 totals 15 residues. V was clipped by 1 base and J by 1 base, with 12 bases between them. CDR3 region: CSVEAGRTGTDTQYF. CDR3 nucleotides: TGCAGCGTTGAAGCTGGGCGAACCGGCACAGATACGCAGTATTTT.

This clone was observed once. This chain connects TRBV5-1 to TRBJ1-5, with TRBD1 identical over 7 bases. The ends lost 4 bases at V and 6 bases at J; junction bases unmatched: 7. The CDR3 is 14 residues long. Germline CDR1 reads SGHRS; CDR2 reads YFSETQ. The CDR3 DNA reads TGCGCCAGCAGCCGAGGTGCAGGGGGTCAGCCCCAGCATTTT. It yields the protein CASSRGAGGQPQHF.

This clone turned up a few times. J is TRBJ2-5 and V is TRBV2, with 7 nucleotides matching TRBD2. With V trimmed by 3 bases and J by 2 bases, 6 bases remained unmatched. Germline V gene data show CDR1 as SNHLY and CDR2 as FYNNEI. CDR3 length: 15 residues. In DNA form, the CDR3 reads TGTGCCAGCAGTGAGACGGGACTACATCAAGAGACCCAGTACTTC. Translating gives CASSETGLHQETQYF.

This clone was counted only a few times. The rearrangement links TRBV5-1 to TRBJ1-1; tentatively, D is TRBD1 (5 bases). The CDR3 sequence is 15 residues long. With 5 bases removed from V and 1 base from J, the gap between germline ends came to 15 bases. Germline assignment: CDR1 SGHRS and CDR2 YFSETQ. The CDR3 sequence: CASSSTGVGNTEAFF. DNA for the CDR3: TGCGCCAGCAGTTCTACGGGGGTAGGGAACACTGAAGCTTTCTTT. The variable domain in full, with the rest retrieved from reference TRBV5-1 and TRBJ1-1, is KAGVTQTPRYLIKTRGQQVTLSCSPISGHRSVSWYQQTPGQGLQFLFEYFSETQRNKGNFPGRFSGRQFSNSRSEMNVSTLELGDSALYLCASSSTGVGNTEAFFGQGTRLTVV.